What follows are 17 T cell receptor beta chains derived from one specimen sequenced in a study of T cells in Graves' hyperthyroidism and ophthalmopathy. Amplified TCR beta CDR3 regions derived from RNA transcripts. TCR CDR3 regions were first amplified by RT-PCR with HTBI primers. MiXCR was run by TCRdb on the multiplex PCR reads, yielding one entry per CDR3 protein. The profile covers about 600,000 distinct CDR3 sequences, with roughly 15% appearing a single time and roughly an eighth taken by the ten largest. The sequencing input was blood. These receptors originate from a woman between 50 and 59 years old with Graves' ophthalmopathy.

This clonotype was recorded once. A read error is possible here, since a much larger clone lies one base away. Because it lacks the conserved phenylalanine or tryptophan at the end, this CDR3 is likely a read error. The chain recombines TRBV28 with TRBJ1-2; D is ambiguous. V lost 3 bases to trimming and J lost 3 bases, with 11 bases between them. The germline CDR1 and CDR2 sequences are MDHEN and SYDVKM. The CDR3 totals 14 residues. CDR3 DNA: TGTGCCAGCAGTTTTCGAGCGGCTCACTATGGCTACACCCTC. Translation gives CASSFRAAHYGYTL.

This clonotype came up a few times. V is TRBV20-1 and J is TRBJ2-3; unclear D gene. The CDR3 is 14 amino acids. The germline V gene encodes CDR1 DFQATT and CDR2 SNEGSKA (reference sequence). Deletions cut 0 bases from V and 0 bases from J, with 7 bases between. In DNA form, the CDR3 reads TGCAGTGCTAGAGATTCGGGTAGCACAGATACGCAGTATTTT. Translated, it gives CSARDSGSTDTQYF.

This clonotype was observed at least ten times. This chain joins TRBV28 and TRBJ2-7; no definite D call. Trimming removed 5 bases at V and 0 bases at J, with 11 bases between. Germline CDR1 is MDHEN and CDR2 is SYDVKM. This CDR3 has 14 amino acids. The CDR3 DNA is TGTGCCAGCAGTCAGACGGATGGCTCCTACGAGCAGTACTTC. Its translation is CASSQTDGSYEQYF.

V is TRBV15 and J is TRBJ2-2, with 10 nucleotides matching TRBD2. This CDR3 has 17 residues. Looked up from germline, CDR1 is LNHNV and CDR2 is YYDKDF (reference sequence). The J segment lost 0 bases and the V segment lost 8 bases, leaving 9 bases of the junction unmatched. CDR3 DNA sequence: TGTGCCACCCCCACCTCTAGCGGGAGCTCGAACACCGGGGAGCTGTTTTTT. Its protein is CATPTSSGSSNTGELFF.

This clonotype was seen more than once but under ten times. This sequence joins TRBV28 and TRBJ2-2; 7 bases are a match to TRBD1. CDR1 is MDHEN and CDR2 is SYDVKM in the germline V gene. The V gene end was trimmed by 7 bases and the J gene end by 5 bases; junction bases not matched to a gene: 7. The CDR3 is 14 amino acids. CDR3 protein: CASNNRGGTGELFF. For the CDR3, the DNA is TGTGCCAGCAATAACAGGGGTGGTACCGGGGAGCTGTTTTTT.

There are many counts of this clonotype. This chain connects TRBV19 to TRBJ2-7, with D possibly TRBD2 on 5 matching bases. Germline V gene sequence: CDR1 LNHDA, CDR2 SQIVND (reference sequence). The CDR3 runs 14 residues. Trimming cost V 8 bases and J 3 bases, with 17 bases left between them. The DNA for the CDR3 is TGTGCCAGTCCGACCCGGGGTCAGAACTACGAGCAGTACTTC. Its protein is CASPTRGQNYEQYF.

This clonotype was observed at least ten times. This chain connects TRBV20-1 to TRBJ1-1, with TRBD1 matching 7 bases. Germline CDR1 reads DFQATT; CDR2 reads SNEGSKA (reference sequence). CDR3 length: 13 residues. After removal of 6 bases from V and 1 base from J, the junction contained 5 bases not matched to a gene. CDR3 in DNA: TGCAGTGCGATACAGGGGTGGAACACTGAAGCTTTCTTT. Translation gives CSAIQGWNTEAFF.

This clonotype has only a few counts. The rearrangement links TRBV12-5 to TRBJ2-2; 7 nucleotides match TRBD2. The germline CDR1 and CDR2 sequences are LGHNT and FRNRAP. The CDR3 extends over 12 amino acids. Trimming took 5 bases from V and 7 from J; bases not matched to a gene: 1. The CDR3 reads CASGSGVGELFF. CDR3 bases: TGTGCTAGTGGTAGCGGGGTCGGGGAGCTGTTTTTT. Complete variable domain (other parts from reference TRBV12-5 and TRBJ2-2): DARVTQTPRHKVTEMGQEVTMRCQPILGHNTVFWYRQTMMQGLELLAYFRNRAPLDDSGMPKDRFSAEMPDATLATLKIQPSEPRDSAVYFCASGSGVGELFFGEGSRLTVL.

This clonotype has ten or more counts. The chain has TRBV7-9 and TRBJ2-1; D call uncertain. V gave up 5 bases and J gave up 9 bases, with 11 bases separating them. Germline CDR1 and CDR2: SEHNR and FQNEAQ (reference sequence). The CDR3 runs to 12 residues. CDR3 nucleotide sequence: TGTGCCAGCAGCCCCCGTTATTTTGAGCAGTTCTTC. Protein: CASSPRYFEQFF.

This clonotype was counted ten times or more. The V gene is TRBV12-3 or TRBV12-4, the J gene TRBJ2-1; 8 nucleotides line up with TRBD1. This CDR3 has 14 amino acids. The V and J ends lost 6 bases and 4 bases, in that order; junction bases with no gene match: 5. The CDR3 protein is CASSVTGVYNEQFF. In DNA, the CDR3 is TGTGCCAGCAGCGTGACAGGGGTTTACAATGAGCAGTTCTTC.

The table lists this clonotype with many counts. V is TRBV7-9 and J is TRBJ2-6; no firm D call. The CDR3 loop spans 18 amino acids. Trimming cost V 4 bases and J 0 bases, with 16 bases left between them. The germline V gene has CDR1 SEHNR and CDR2 FQNEAQ (reference sequence). CDR3 DNA: TGTGCCAGCAGCTCCTCAAAAGGACGGAACTCTGGGGCCAACGTCCTGACTTTC. This gives the protein CASSSSKGRNSGANVLTF.

The chain recombines TRBV6-1 with TRBJ2-1; 9 bases map to TRBD2. This CDR3 is 17 amino acids long. Per the germline V gene, CDR1 is MNHNS and CDR2 is SASEGT. Germline trimming cut 5 bases from V and 7 bases from J; bases unmatched to any gene: 15. CDR3 nucleotide sequence: TGTGCCAGCAGTTGGAGGGGCGGGAGGGCCCTCGGGAATGAGCAGTTCTTC. Residues: CASSWRGGRALGNEQFF.

This clonotype was counted only a few times. The chain joins TRBV20-1 to TRBJ1-2; D remains ambiguous. Germline CDR1 reads DFQATT; CDR2 reads SNEGSKA (reference sequence). The CDR3 totals 12 residues. The ends were cut back, 3 bases at V and 4 bases at J, with 9 bases in the middle. CDR3 region: CSASSYIYGYTF. The CDR3, as DNA: TGCAGTGCTAGTTCGTATATCTATGGCTACACCTTC.

This clonotype was counted a few times. This chain uses TRBV9 with TRBJ2-3; 8 positions agree with TRBD2. Germline loops: CDR1 SGDLS, CDR2 YYNGEE. The CDR3 has 17 amino acids. With 3 bases clipped from V and 4 bases from J, the junction kept 13 bases outside the gene matches. The CDR3 sequence: CASSGASGLVLADTQYF. The CDR3 region has the DNA TGTGCCAGCAGCGGTGCCTCGGGACTAGTTTTGGCAGATACGCAGTATTTT.

V and J are TRBV25-1 and TRBJ1-5; D may be TRBD1 (5 bases). Trimming left V 4 bases short and J 3 bases short, with 10 bases between. This CDR3 contains 14 residues. In germline, CDR1 is MGHDK, CDR2 SYGVNS. The CDR3, as DNA: TGTGCCAGCAGTGCAGACAGAGACAATCAGCCCCAGCATTTT. Encoded protein: CASSADRDNQPQHF.

Ten or more counts support this clonotype. This chain joins TRBV5-1 and TRBJ2-2, with a possible D match to TRBD1 (6 bases). CDR1 SGHRS and CDR2 YFSETQ come from the germline V gene. There are 17 residues in the CDR3. The V end lost 4 bases, the J end lost 5 bases, and 21 bases lay between the germline ends. The CDR3, as DNA: TGCGCCAGCAGCCCCGTCACAGGGCCCGTTGGGACCGGGGAGCTGTTTTTT. It is translated as CASSPVTGPVGTGELFF. The entire variable domain, with the rest obtained from reference TRBV5-1 and TRBJ2-2, is as follows: KAGVTQTPRYLIKTRGQQVTLSCSPISGHRSVSWYQQTPGQGLQFLFEYFSETQRNKGNFPGRFSGRQFSNSRSEMNVSTLELGDSALYLCASSPVTGPVGTGELFFGEGSRLTVL.

This clonotype appeared many times. This chain links TRBV18 with TRBJ1-5; D is uncertain. Trimming took off 3 bases at V and 4 bases at J, with 10 bases between the two ends. The CDR3 sequence is 14 residues long. Germline V CDR1 and CDR2: KGHSH, LQKENI. CDR3 nucleotide sequence: TGTGCCAGCTCACCCTTGTCGGGGAATCAGCCCCAGCATTTT. Its protein is CASSPLSGNQPQHF.